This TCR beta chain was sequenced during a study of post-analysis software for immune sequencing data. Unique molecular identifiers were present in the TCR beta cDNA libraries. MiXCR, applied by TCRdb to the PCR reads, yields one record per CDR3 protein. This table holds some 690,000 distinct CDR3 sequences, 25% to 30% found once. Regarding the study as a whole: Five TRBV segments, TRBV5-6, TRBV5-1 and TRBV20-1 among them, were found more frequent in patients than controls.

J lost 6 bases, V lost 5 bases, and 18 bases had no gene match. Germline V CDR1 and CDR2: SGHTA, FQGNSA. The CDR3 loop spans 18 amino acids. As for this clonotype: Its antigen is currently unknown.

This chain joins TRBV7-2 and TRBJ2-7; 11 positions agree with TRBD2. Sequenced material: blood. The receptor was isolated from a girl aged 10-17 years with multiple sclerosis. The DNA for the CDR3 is TGTGCCAGCAGCCCAACTAGCGGGAGCTATTTCCCGGGTCGCGAGCAGTACTTC. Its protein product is CASSPTSGSYFPGREQYF.